The rows below give T cell receptor beta chains drawn from one sample of a study of cytomegalovirus exposure and HLA in healthy donors. TCRdb's copy holds only in-frame clones and misses some; the assay was immunoSEQ multiplex PCR. The table records over 150,000 clones, roughly 78% of them present only once. The sample comprised PBMCs. These receptors were taken from a woman aged 45-59 years in good health and CMV-seropositive. Each CDR3 is given with its conserved first and last residue. The D gene is left open where the match is weak. Not all rows give a size; the values are once, few, many and, for expanded clones, a class.

D,J,V,length,size,CDR3,DNA
.,TRBJ1-2,TRBV7-9,14,.,CASSSRGLDYGYTF,TGTGCCAGCAGCTCTAGAGGGTTGGACTATGGCTACACCTTC
.,TRBJ2-7,TRBV6-6,12,once,CASSYTGREQYF,TGTGCCAGCAGTTACACAGGTCGCGAGCAGTACTTC
TRBD1,TRBJ1-5,TRBV14,20,.,CASSQVPTNTGQGHGQPQHF,TGTGCCAGCAGCCAAGTTCCTACCAATACCGGACAGGGTCACGGTCAGCCCCAGCATTTT
.,TRBJ1-1,TRBV5-4,15,.,CASSFGQLLNTEAFF,TGTGCCAGCAGCTTTGGACAGCTCCTGAACACTGAAGCTTTCTTT
TRBD2,TRBJ2-7,TRBV6-6,13,.,CASSSGLVYEQYF,TGTGCCAGCAGTTCGGGACTAGTCTACGAGCAGTACTTC
TRBD1,TRBJ1-2,TRBV30,14,.,CAWTVQGIGYGYTF,TGTGCCTGGACGGTACAGGGGATCGGATATGGCTACACCTTC
.,TRBJ1-2,TRBV30,14,.,CAWSAPPLYYGYTF,TGTGCCTGGAGTGCGCCCCCACTCTACTATGGCTACACCTTC
.,TRBJ1-2,TRBV5-1,13,.,CASSLDGDLGYTF,TGCGCCAGCAGCTTGGACGGAGACTTGGGCTACACCTTC
TRBD1,TRBJ2-1,TRBV7-2,19,.,CASSPFGQGPSSSYNEQFF,TGTGCCAGCAGCCCGTTTGGACAGGGGCCTTCAAGCTCCTACAATGAGCAGTTCTTC
.,TRBJ2-3,TRBV2,15,.,CASRRRATSTDTQYF,TGTGCCAGCAGGCGTAGAGCGACTAGCACAGATACGCAGTATTTT
.,TRBJ2-7,TRBV5-1,14,.,CASSLNGGSYEQYF,TGCGCCAGCAGCTTAAATGGGGGGAGCTACGAGCAGTACTTC
.,TRBJ1-6,TRBV30,14,.,CAWSVRGVNSPLHF,TGTGCCTGGAGTGTACGGGGGGTAAACTCACCCCTCCACTTT
TRBD1,TRBJ1-1,TRBV30,16,few,CACLSVPGQGNTEAFF,TGTGCCTGCCTGTCTGTCCCGGGACAGGGGAACACTGAAGCTTTCTTT
.,TRBJ2-7,TRBV7-9,13,.,CASSPIWLNEQYF,TGTGCCAGCAGCCCCATATGGCTCAACGAGCAGTACTTC
.,TRBJ2-5,TRBV7-9,11,.,CASSRQETQYF,TGTGCCAGCAGCCGTCAAGAGACCCAGTACTTC
.,TRBJ1-1,TRBV5-1,13,.,CASSLTVNTEAFF,TGCGCCAGCAGCCTGACAGTAAACACTGAAGCTTTCTTT
.,TRBJ1-4,TRBV6-5,13,.,CASSYSGVEKLFF,TGTGCCAGCAGTTATTCGGGGGTCGAAAAACTGTTTTTT
TRBD1,TRBJ1-2,TRBV10-3,12,.,CAISGTGDGYTF,TGTGCCATCAGTGGGACAGGTGATGGCTACACCTTC
TRBD2,TRBJ2-7,TRBV4-2,17,few,CASSQVARGGRAYEQYF,TGTGCCAGCAGCCAGGTCGCGCGGGGGGGCCGAGCCTACGAGCAGTACTTC
.,TRBJ2-3,TRBV4-1,15,.,CASSHQDRGEDTQYF,TGCGCCAGCAGCCACCAGGACAGAGGTGAAGATACGCAGTATTTT
.,TRBJ2-1,TRBV5-4,17,.,CASSLRVTGDFKNEQFF,TGTGCCAGCAGCTTGCGGGTGACGGGTGACTTTAAGAATGAGCAGTTCTTC
TRBD2,TRBJ2-7,TRBV6-5,14,.,CASSYLAGLYEQYF,TGTGCCAGCAGTTACCTAGCGGGGCTCTACGAGCAGTACTTC
.,TRBJ2-1,TRBV5-4,15,.,CASSPKGSTFHEQFF,TGTGCCAGCAGCCCGAAGGGGTCGACCTTCCATGAGCAGTTCTTC
TRBD2,TRBJ2-7,TRBV4-2,13,.,CASSQGGVFGQYF,TGTGCCAGCAGCCAGGGAGGGGTCTTTGGGCAGTACTTC
TRBD2,TRBJ2-1,TRBV7-2,15,.,CASSPRGGGHNEQFF,TGTGCCAGCAGCCCTAGGGGCGGGGGGCACAATGAGCAGTTCTTC
TRBD2,TRBJ2-1,TRBV4-2,16,once,CASSQELAGGHNEQFF,TGTGCCAGCAGCCAAGAGCTAGCGGGGGGCCACAATGAGCAGTTCTTC
TRBD1,TRBJ1-2,TRBV10-3,16,few,CAISLSATGEVYGYTF,TGTGCCATCAGCCTCAGCGCGACAGGGGAGGTCTATGGCTACACCTTC
TRBD2,TRBJ2-5,TRBV4-2,17,.,CASSQEGAGGPPETQYF,TGTGCCAGCAGCCAAGAGGGGGCGGGGGGGCCTCCAGAGACCCAGTACTTC
.,TRBJ1-2,TRBV4-1,14,.,CASSQTWTVGGYTF,TGCGCCAGCAGCCAAACCTGGACAGTTGGTGGCTACACCTTC
TRBD2,TRBJ2-1,TRBV5-6,17,.,CASSFGSGGHSYNEQFF,TGTGCCAGCAGCTTTGGTAGCGGGGGGCACTCCTACAATGAGCAGTTCTTC
TRBD1,TRBJ1-6,TRBV9,15,few,CASSVEGQGGSPLHF,TGTGCCAGCAGCGTAGAGGGACAGGGGGGATCACCCCTCCACTTT
.,TRBJ2-1,TRBV5-6,14,few,CASSFDLPYNEQFF,TGTGCCAGCAGCTTCGACTTACCCTACAATGAGCAGTTCTTC
TRBD2,TRBJ2-2,TRBV9,17,once,CASSVDSAGANTGELFF,TGTGCCAGCAGCGTAGACTCCGCGGGAGCGAACACCGGGGAGCTGTTTTTT
TRBD1,TRBJ1-2,TRBV6-6,15,.,CAIHRDRGPNYGYTF,TGTGCCATCCACCGGGACAGGGGGCCCAACTATGGCTACACCTTC
.,TRBJ2-3,TRBV10-3,14,once,CAISGQGRGDTQYF,TGTGCCATCTCGGGGCAGGGGAGAGGAGATACGCAGTATTTT
.,TRBJ2-3,TRBV19,14,.,CASSITATGDTQYF,TGTGCCAGTAGTATAACGGCCACAGGGGATACGCAGTATTTT
TRBD2,TRBJ2-3,TRBV4-1,17,.,CASSPGLAGVSTDTQYF,TGCGCCAGCAGCCCGGGACTAGCGGGGGTGAGCACAGATACGCAGTATTTT
TRBD2,TRBJ2-1,TRBV29-1,14,.,CSVARGGSYNEQFF,TGCAGCGTTGCACGGGGGGGATCCTACAATGAGCAGTTCTTC
.,TRBJ2-7,TRBV5-1,13,.,CASSPDLDYEQYF,TGCGCCAGCAGCCCGGACTTAGACTACGAGCAGTACTTC
.,TRBJ1-1,TRBV5-4,13,.,CASSSLPGTEAFF,TGTGCCAGCAGCTCGCTACCGGGTACTGAAGCTTTCTTT
TRBD2,TRBJ2-5,TRBV6-5,13,.,CASRRSGGETQYF,TGTGCCAGCAGGCGCAGCGGGGGAGAGACCCAGTACTTC
TRBD1,TRBJ2-7,TRBV18,14,.,CASSSGTGGKEQYF,TGTGCCAGCTCTAGCGGGACAGGGGGAAAGGAGCAGTACTTC
.,TRBJ1-5,TRBV2,13,.,CASNREMNQPQHF,TGTGCCAGCAACCGGGAAATGAATCAGCCCCAGCATTTT
TRBD2,TRBJ2-2,TRBV10-3,13,.,CAIGSGGPGELFF,TGTGCCATCGGTAGCGGGGGCCCCGGGGAGCTGTTTTTT
.,TRBJ2-3,TRBV7-2,12,.,CASSPPTDTQYF,TGTGCCAGCAGCCCTCCCACAGATACGCAGTATTTT
TRBD1,TRBJ1-1,TRBV7-6,14,.,CASSLGTGNTEAFF,TGTGCCAGCAGCTTAGGGACAGGTAACACTGAAGCTTTCTTT